Reported below is one TCR beta chain. Mismatch with germline at one junction end may stem from a read error. It was into CD45RA+ naive and CD45RA-negative memory subsets that the CD4+ cells were split. The data belong to a study of shared clonotypes between healthy human individuals. The CDR3 totals 10 residues. The germline V gene encodes CDR1 MNHEY and CDR2 SVGAGI. The table came from immunoSEQ multiplex PCR; TCRdb's copy has only in-frame clones and leaves some out. The data contain around 2,000,000 clones, 95% of them singletons. The sequenced material came from naive CD4+ T cells sorted from blood. Documented subset: CD45RA+ positively selected. V usage is TRBV6-5 and J usage is TRBJ1-1; D not resolved. The clonotype originates from a man aged 18 to 35 in good health. The chain's CDR3 is CASGYTEAFF. The CDR3 DNA reads as TGTGCCAGCGGTTACACTGAAGCTTTCTTT.